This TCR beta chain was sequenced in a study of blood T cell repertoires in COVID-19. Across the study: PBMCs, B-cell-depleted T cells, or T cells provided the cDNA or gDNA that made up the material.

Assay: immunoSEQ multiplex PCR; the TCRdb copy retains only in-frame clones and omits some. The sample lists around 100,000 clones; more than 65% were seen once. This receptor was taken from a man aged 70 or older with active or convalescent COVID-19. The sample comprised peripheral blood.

Here the CDR3 reads CASQGFGGNGYTF. In DNA form, the CDR3 reads TGTGCCAGCCAAGGTTTTGGAGGGAATGGCTACACCTTC. This chain links TRBV28 with TRBJ1-2; D not certain. The CDR3 runs 13 residues. V gave up 8 bases and J gave up 6 bases, with 16 bases separating them. Germline V gene data show CDR1 as MDHEN and CDR2 as SYDVKM.